This T cell receptor (beta chain) was retrieved from a study of T cell responses to AZD1222 COVID-19 vaccine. Across the study: Second-dose groups at about 4 or about 12 weeks were pooled.

Germline-derived CDR1 and CDR2 are MDHEN and SYDVKM. V lost 3 bases to trimming and J lost 8 bases, with 17 bases between them. The CDR3 runs to 15 residues. The study's findings and limits: Spike-specific TCR breadth rose after two AZD1222 doses, and depth rose as well. Across the whole spike, CD4 TCRs peaked at regions 160-218 and 743-854.

In its sample, this clone was seen once. Its antigen is not identified. TCRdb's copy holds only in-frame clones and misses some; the assay was immunoSEQ multiplex PCR. Of over 150,000 clones listed, over 75% were seen once; the top ten hold 1.5%. This clonotype was obtained from an adult in good health. The chain is built from TRBV28 and TRBJ2-1; D call uncertain. This material consisted of peripheral blood, taken on day 0 of AZD1222 vaccination. The CDR3 spells CASSFSGSTKDEQFF. CDR3 bases: TGTGCCAGCAGTTTTAGTGGCTCTACGAAGGATGAGCAGTTCTTC.